The clone carrying this T cell receptor beta chain was picked up many times. The antigen remains unidentified. TCR beta CDR3 sequences were amplified from RNA transcripts. Using the HTBI primer set, a first-round RT-PCR was run on the TCR CDR3. One entry per CDR3 protein, called by TCRdb with MiXCR from the multiplex PCR reads. The table shows roughly 550,000 distinct CDR3 sequences, with 15% to 20% occurring only once. Germline loops: CDR1 SGHTA, CDR2 FQGNSA. CDR3 size: 16 residues. J gave up 5 bases and V 1 base, and 11 bases lay outside the gene matches. Extraction of PBMCs used more than 8.5 ml of fresh peripheral blood. The entry originates in a study of T cells in Graves' hyperthyroidism and ophthalmopathy. Study observations and caveats: Ophthalmopathy onset followed model prediction by a median approximately 5.9 months.

The chain recombines TRBV7-2 with TRBJ2-7; TRBD2 aligns across 7 bases. Input material: blood. The sequence came from a woman between 25 and 40 years old with Graves' ophthalmopathy. The CDR3 loop reads CASSLVGGRDPNEQYF. The CDR3 DNA reads TGTGCCAGCAGCTTAGTTGGGGGGAGGGACCCCAACGAGCAGTACTTC.